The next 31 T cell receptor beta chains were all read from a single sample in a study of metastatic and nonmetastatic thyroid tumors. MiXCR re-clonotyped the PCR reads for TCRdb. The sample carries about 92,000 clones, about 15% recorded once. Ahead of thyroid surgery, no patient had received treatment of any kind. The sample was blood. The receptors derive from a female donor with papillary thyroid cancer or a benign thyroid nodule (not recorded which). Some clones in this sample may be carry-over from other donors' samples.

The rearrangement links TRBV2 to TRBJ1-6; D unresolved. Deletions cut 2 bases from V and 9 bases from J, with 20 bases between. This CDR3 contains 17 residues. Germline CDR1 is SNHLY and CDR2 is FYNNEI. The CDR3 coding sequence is TGTGCCAGCAGTGAAAGGGCGGTGAGGAGGGTTGGTTCACCCCTCCACTTT. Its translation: CASSERAVRRVGSPLHF.

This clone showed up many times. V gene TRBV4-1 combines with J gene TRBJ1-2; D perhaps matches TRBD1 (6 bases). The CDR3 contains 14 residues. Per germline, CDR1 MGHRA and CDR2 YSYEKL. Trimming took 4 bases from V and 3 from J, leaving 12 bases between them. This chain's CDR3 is CASSPPAGDYGYTF. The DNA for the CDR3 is TGCGCCAGCAGCCCCCCGGCAGGGGACTATGGCTACACCTTC.

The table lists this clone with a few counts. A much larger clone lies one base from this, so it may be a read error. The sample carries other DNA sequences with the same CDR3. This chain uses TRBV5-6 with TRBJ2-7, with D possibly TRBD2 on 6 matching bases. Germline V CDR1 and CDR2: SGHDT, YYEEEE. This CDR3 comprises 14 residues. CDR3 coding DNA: TGCGCCAGCAGCTTGGGGGGTACGTCCTACGAGCAGTACTTC. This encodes CASSLGGTSYEQYF.

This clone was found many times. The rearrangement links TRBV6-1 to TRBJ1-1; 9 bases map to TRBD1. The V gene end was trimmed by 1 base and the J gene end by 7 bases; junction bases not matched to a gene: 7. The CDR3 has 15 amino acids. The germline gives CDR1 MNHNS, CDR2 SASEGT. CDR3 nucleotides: TGTGCCAGCAGTGAAGTCCCGACAGGGGGTGTTGAAGCTTTCTTT. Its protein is CASSEVPTGGVEAFF.

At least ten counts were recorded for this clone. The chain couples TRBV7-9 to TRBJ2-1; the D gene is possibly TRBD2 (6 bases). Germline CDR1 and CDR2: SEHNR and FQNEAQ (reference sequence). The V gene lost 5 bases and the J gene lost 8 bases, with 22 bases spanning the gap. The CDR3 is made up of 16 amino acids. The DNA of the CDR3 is TGTGCCAGCAGCCCCACCCGGGACTTGGGGTGGGATGAGCAGTTCTTC. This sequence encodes CASSPTRDLGWDEQFF.

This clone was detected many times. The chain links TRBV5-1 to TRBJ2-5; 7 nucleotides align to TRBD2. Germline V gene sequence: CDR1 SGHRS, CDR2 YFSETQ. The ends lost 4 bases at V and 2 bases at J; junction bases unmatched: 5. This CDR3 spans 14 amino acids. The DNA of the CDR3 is TGCGCCAGCAGCCCGACTAGCAGACAAGAGACCCAGTACTTC. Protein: CASSPTSRQETQYF.

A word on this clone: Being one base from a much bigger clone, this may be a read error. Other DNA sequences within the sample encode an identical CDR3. CDR3 bases: TGTGCCAGCAGCTTGGTGGGTCAGCCCCAGCATTTT. Its translation: CASSLVGQPQHF. The chain uses TRBV5-4 and TRBJ1-5; D uncertain. V lost 0 bases, J lost 6 bases, and 4 bases lay in between. Germline-derived CDR1 and CDR2 are SGHNT and YYREEE (reference sequence). The CDR3 length is 12 residues.

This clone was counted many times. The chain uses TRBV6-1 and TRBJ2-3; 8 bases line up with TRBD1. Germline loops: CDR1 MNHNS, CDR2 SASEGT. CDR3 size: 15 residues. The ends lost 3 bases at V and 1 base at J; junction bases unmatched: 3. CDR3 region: CASSEGQERTDTQYF. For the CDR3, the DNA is TGTGCCAGCAGTGAGGGACAGGAGCGCACAGATACGCAGTATTTT.

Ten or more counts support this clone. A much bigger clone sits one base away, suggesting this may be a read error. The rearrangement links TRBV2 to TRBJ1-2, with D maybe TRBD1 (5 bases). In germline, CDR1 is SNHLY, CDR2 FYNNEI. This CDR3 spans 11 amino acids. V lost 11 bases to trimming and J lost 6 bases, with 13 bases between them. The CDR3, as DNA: TGTGCCCCGCGCGGGGGTAATGGCTACACCTTC. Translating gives CAPRGGNGYTF.

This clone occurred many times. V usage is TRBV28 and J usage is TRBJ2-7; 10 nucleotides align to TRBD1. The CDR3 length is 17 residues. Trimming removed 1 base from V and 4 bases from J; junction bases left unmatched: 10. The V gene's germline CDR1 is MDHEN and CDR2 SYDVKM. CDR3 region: CASSLYSLKDRGYEQYF. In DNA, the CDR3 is TGTGCCAGCAGTTTATACAGTCTTAAGGACAGGGGGTACGAGCAGTACTTC.

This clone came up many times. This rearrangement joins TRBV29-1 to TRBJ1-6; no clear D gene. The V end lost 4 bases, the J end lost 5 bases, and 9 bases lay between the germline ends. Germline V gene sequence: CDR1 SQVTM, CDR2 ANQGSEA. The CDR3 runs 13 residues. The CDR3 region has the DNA TGCAGCGTTGCGGCAGATAATAATTCACCCCTCCACTTT. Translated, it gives CSVAADNNSPLHF.

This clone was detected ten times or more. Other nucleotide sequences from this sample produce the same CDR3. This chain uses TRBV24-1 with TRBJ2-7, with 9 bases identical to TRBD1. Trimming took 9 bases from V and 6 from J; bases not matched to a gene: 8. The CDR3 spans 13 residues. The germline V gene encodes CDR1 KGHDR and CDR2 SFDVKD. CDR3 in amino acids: CATARDRDGEQYF. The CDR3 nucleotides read TGTGCCACCGCTCGGGACAGGGACGGCGAGCAGTACTTC.

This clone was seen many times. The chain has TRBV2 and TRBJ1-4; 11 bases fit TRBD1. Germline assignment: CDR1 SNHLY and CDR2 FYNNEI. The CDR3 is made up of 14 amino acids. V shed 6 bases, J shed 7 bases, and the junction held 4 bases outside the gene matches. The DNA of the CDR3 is TGTGCCAGCAGGAAGGGGACAGGGGGTGAAAAACTGTTTTTT. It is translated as CASRKGTGGEKLFF.

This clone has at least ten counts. The CDR3 DNA is TGTGCCAGCTCCAGGGGAGAGACCCAGTACTTC. This translates into CASSRGETQYF. This rearrangement joins TRBV25-1 to TRBJ2-5, with TRBD1 as a possible D gene (6 bases). The ends were cut back, 8 bases at V and 4 bases at J, with 8 bases in the middle. The CDR3 is 11 amino acids. Germline V gene sequence: CDR1 MGHDK, CDR2 SYGVNS.

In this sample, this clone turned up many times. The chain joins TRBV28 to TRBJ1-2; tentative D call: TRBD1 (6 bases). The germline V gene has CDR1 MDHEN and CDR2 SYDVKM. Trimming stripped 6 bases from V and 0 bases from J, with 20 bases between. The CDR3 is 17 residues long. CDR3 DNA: TGTGCCAGCAGACCGGGGACACCCGTTACTACTAACTATGGCTACACCTTC. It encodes CASRPGTPVTTNYGYTF.

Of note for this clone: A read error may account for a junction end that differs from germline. This CDR3 is CAISEVNLNQPQHF. The CDR3 DNA follows: TGTGCCATCAGTGAAGTGAACCTCAATCAGCCCCAACATTTT. The chain is built from TRBV10-3 and TRBJ1-5; D is ambiguous. Germline lookup yields CDR1 ENHRY and CDR2 SYGVKD. The CDR3 sequence is 14 residues long.

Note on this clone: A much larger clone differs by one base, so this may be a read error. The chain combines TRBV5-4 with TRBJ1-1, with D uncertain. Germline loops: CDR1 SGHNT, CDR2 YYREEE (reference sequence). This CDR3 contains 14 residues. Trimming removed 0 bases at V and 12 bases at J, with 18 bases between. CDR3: CASSLEGGRRVTFF. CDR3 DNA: TGTGCCAGCAGCTTGGAAGGCGGGAGGCGTGTAACTTTCTTT.

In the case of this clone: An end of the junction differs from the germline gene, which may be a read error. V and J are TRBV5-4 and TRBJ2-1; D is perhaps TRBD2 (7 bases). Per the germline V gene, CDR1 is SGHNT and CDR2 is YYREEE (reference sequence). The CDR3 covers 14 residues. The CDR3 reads CASSTGTTINEQLF. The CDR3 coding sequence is TGTGCCAGCAGCACAGGGACTACCATTAATGAGCAGTTATTC.

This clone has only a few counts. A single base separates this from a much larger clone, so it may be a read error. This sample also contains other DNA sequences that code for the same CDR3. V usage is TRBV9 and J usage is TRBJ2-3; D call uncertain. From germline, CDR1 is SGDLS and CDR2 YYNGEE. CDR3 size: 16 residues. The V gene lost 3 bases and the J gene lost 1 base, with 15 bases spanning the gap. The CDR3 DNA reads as TGTGCCAGCAGCGCCCCTGGGATTAAGGGCACAGATACGCAGTATTTT. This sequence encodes CASSAPGIKGTDTQYF.

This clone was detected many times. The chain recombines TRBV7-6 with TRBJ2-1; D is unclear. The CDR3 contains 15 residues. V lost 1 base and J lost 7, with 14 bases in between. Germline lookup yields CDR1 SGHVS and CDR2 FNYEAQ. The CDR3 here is CASSLGFAVENEQFF. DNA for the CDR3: TGTGCCAGCAGCTTAGGTTTTGCAGTTGAAAATGAGCAGTTCTTC.

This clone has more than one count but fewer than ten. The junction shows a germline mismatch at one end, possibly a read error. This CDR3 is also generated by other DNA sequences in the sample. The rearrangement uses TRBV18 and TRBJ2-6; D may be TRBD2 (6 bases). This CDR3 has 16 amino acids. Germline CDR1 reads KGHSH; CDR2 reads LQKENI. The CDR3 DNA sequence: TGTGCCAGCTCACCCTGGAGGGGTACCGGGGCCAACGTCCTGACCTTC. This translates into CASSPWRGTGANVLTF.

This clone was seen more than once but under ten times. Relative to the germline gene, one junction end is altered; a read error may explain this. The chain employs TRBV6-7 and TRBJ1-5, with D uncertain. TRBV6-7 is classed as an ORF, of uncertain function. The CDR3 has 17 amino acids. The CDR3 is CASSTPSFGDGVQPHHF. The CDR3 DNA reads TGTGCCAGCAGTACCCCCTCCTTCGGCGATGGAGTTCAGCCCCATCATTTT.

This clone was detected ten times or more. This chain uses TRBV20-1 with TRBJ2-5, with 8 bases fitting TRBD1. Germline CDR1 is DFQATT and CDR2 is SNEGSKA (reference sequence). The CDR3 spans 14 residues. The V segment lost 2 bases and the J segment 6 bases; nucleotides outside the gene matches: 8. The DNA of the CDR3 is TGCAGTGCTAGAATCCCGGACAGGGCCAAGACCCAGTACTTC. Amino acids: CSARIPDRAKTQYF.

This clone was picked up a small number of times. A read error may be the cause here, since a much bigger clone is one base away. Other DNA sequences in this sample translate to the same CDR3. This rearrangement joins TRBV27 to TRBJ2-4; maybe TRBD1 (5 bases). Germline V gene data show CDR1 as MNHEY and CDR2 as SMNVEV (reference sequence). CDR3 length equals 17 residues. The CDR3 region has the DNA TGTGCCAGTAGTTTATCGAGTGGGGCTCTGGCCAAAAACATTCAGTACTTC. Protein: CASSLSSGALAKNIQYF.

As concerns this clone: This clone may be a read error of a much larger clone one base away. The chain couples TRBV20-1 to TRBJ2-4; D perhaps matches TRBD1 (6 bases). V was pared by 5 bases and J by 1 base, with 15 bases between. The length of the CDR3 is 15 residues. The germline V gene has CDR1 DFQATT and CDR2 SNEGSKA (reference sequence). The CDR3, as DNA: TGCAGTGCTGTTTACAGGGTGAGGGCCAAAAACATTCAGTACTTC. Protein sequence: CSAVYRVRAKNIQYF.

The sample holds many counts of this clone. The DNA for the CDR3 is TGTGCCAGCAGCGTAGAGGTAGGGGCGGAAGCTTTCTTT. Its translation: CASSVEVGAEAFF. V gene TRBV9 combines with J gene TRBJ1-1, with D tentatively TRBD1 (5 bases). Trimming stripped 0 bases from V and 8 bases from J, with 11 bases between. The length of the CDR3 is 13 residues. Germline CDR1 reads SGDLS; CDR2 reads YYNGEE. The whole variable domain, filled in from reference TRBV9 and TRBJ1-1, reads DSGVTQTPKHLITATGQRVTLRCSPRSGDLSVYWYQQSLDQGLQFLIQYYNGEERAKGNILERFSAQQFPDLHSELNLSSLELGDSALYFCASSVEVGAEAFFGQGTRLTVV.

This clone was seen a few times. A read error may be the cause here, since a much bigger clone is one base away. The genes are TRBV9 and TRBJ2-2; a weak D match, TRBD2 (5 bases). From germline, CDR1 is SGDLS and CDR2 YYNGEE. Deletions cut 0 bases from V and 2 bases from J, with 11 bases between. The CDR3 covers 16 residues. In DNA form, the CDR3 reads TGTGCCAGCAGCGTAGGGAGGTGTTTAAACACCGGGGAGCTGTTTTTT. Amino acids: CASSVGRCLNTGELFF. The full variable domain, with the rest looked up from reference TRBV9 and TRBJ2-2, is DSGVTQTPKHLITATGQRVTLRCSPRSGDLSVYWYQQSLDQGLQFLIQYYNGEERAKGNILERFSAQQFPDLHSELNLSSLELGDSALYFCASSVGRCLNTGELFFGEGSRLTVL.

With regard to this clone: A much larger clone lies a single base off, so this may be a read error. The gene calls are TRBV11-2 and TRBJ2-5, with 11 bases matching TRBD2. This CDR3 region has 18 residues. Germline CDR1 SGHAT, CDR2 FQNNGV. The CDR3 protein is CASSESPSGGQIEETKYF. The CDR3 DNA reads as TGTGCCAGCAGCGAGTCGCCTAGCGGGGGGCAAATTGAAGAGACCAAGTACTTC. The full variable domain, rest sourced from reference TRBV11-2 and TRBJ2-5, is EAGVAQSPRYKIIEKRQSVAFWCNPISGHATLYWYQQILGQGPKLLIQFQNNGVVDDSQLPKDRFSAERLKGVDSTLKIQPAKLEDSAVYLCASSESPSGGQIEETKYFGPGTRLLVL.

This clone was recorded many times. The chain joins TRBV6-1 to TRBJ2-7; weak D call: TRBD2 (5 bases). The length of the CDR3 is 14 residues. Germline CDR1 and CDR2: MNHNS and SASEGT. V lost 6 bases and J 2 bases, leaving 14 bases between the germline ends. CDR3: CASSPQRGPYEQYF. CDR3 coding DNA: TGTGCCAGCAGCCCGCAGCGCGGGCCCTACGAGCAGTACTTC.

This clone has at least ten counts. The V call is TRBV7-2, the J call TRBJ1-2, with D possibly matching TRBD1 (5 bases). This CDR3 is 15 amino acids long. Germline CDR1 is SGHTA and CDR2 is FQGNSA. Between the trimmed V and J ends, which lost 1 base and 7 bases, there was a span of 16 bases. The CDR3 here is CASSLGDPTMGGYTF. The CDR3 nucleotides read TGTGCCAGCAGCTTAGGGGACCCTACGATGGGTGGCTACACCTTC.

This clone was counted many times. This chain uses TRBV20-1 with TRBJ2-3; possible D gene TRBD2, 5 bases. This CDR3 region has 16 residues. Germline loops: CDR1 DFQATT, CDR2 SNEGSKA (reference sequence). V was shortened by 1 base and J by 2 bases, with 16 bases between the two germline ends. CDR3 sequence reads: CSARGVDGVYTDTQYF. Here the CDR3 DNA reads TGCAGTGCTAGAGGCGTTGACGGGGTCTACACAGATACGCAGTATTTT.